This T cell receptor (beta chain) was sequenced in a study of T cell clonotyping in hematopoietic cell transplantation. Regarding the study as a whole: CD4 and CD8 repertoire contributions could not be separated without sorting. Recipient TCR diversity dropped after transplant; expanded clonotypes rose from day 30 to 180.

Remarks on this clone: Antigen specificity is unknown.

Assay used: immunoSEQ multiplex PCR; TCRdb lists only in-frame clones, some missing. The table has 30,000 to 45,000 clones, about 90% seen once. CDR1 SEHNR and CDR2 FQNEAQ come from the germline V gene (reference sequence). V lost 4 bases to trimming and J lost 5 bases; unmatched junction nucleotides: 13. The CDR3 has 17 residues. The rearrangement links TRBV7-9 to TRBJ2-7, with 11 bases fitting TRBD2. Sequencing used peripheral blood mononuclear cells. The receptor's source is a woman in her thirties or forties in good health. Some clones in this sample may be carry-over from other donors' samples. CDR3 loop: CASSSGLAEGPVDEQYF. The CDR3 DNA reads TGTGCCAGCAGCTCGGGACTAGCGGAGGGGCCTGTGGACGAGCAGTACTTC.